The 14 T cell receptor beta chains reported below all come from one sample, sequenced in a study of graft-versus-host responses after intestinal transplantation. The table came from immunoSEQ multiplex PCR; TCRdb's copy has only in-frame clones and leaves some out. The table includes more than 95,000 clones, 80% to 95% detected once. Which antigens these TCRs recognize remains unknown. Here the sequenced sample was unstimulated CD4+ T cells sorted from spleen or lymph node cells, taken before intestinal transplant. The source is a human donor who received an intestinal transplant.

The rearrangement uses TRBV7-3 and TRBJ1-1, with unresolved D. There are 13 residues in the CDR3. The germline V gene has CDR1 SGHTA and CDR2 FQGTGA. Deletions cut 2 bases from V and 4 bases from J, with 8 bases between. The CDR3 is CASSLSGTTEAFF. The CDR3 nucleotides read TGTGCCAGCAGCTTATCAGGTACCACTGAAGCTTTCTTT.

The chain joins TRBV5-1 to TRBJ2-7; TRBD2 matches 15 bases. Germline values: CDR1 SGHRS, CDR2 YFSETQ. The CDR3 consists of 19 residues. The V segment lost 0 bases and the J segment 5 bases; nucleotides outside the gene matches: 12. The CDR3 spells CASSLVWTSGRAVGDEQYF. CDR3 DNA: TGCGCCAGCAGCTTGGTGTGGACTAGCGGGAGGGCCGTCGGGGACGAGCAGTACTTC.

This sequence joins TRBV14 and TRBJ2-5; TRBD2 matches at 7 bases. Looked up from germline, CDR1 is SGHDN and CDR2 is FVKESK. J was trimmed by 2 bases and V by 2 bases; bases with no gene match: 20. The length of the CDR3 is 20 residues. CDR3 region: CASSQHQTVRAGAPQETQYF. CDR3 nucleotide sequence: TGTGCCAGCAGCCAACACCAGACAGTTCGCGCGGGAGCGCCGCAAGAGACCCAGTACTTC. The complete variable domain, with remaining parts taken from reference TRBV14 and TRBJ2-5, reads EAGVTQFPSHSVIEKGQTVTLRCDPISGHDNLYWYRRVMGKEIKFLLHFVKESKQDESGMPNNRFLAERTGGTYSTLKVQPAELEDSGVYFCASSQHQTVRAGAPQETQYFGPGTRLLVL.

The rearrangement joins TRBV9 to TRBJ1-1; D unresolved. The germline V gene has CDR1 SGDLS and CDR2 YYNGEE. The CDR3 is made up of 15 amino acids. V gave up 4 bases and J gave up 1 base, with 14 bases separating them. DNA for the CDR3: TGTGCCAGCAGCCCAAACAGAAACAGGAACACTGAAGCTTTCTTT. Its protein is CASSPNRNRNTEAFF.

V usage is TRBV7-6 and J usage is TRBJ2-5; D gene unclear. The CDR3 sequence is 13 residues long. V lost 4 bases and J lost 1, with 7 bases in between. Germline lookup yields CDR1 SGHVS and CDR2 FNYEAQ. CDR3 in DNA: TGTGCCAGCAGCTCCGGGTCCCAAGAGACCCAGTACTTC. It translates to CASSSGSQETQYF.

This sequence joins TRBV28 and TRBJ2-7; TRBD2 agrees at 13 bases. Trimming took 5 bases from V and 4 from J; bases not matched to a gene: 11. CDR3 size: 17 residues. Germline lookup yields CDR1 MDHEN and CDR2 SYDVKM. The CDR3: CASSLSLGTSGDYEQYF. The DNA for the CDR3 is TGTGCCAGCAGTCTCTCATTGGGGACTAGCGGGGATTACGAGCAGTACTTC.

The rearrangement uses TRBV5-5 and TRBJ2-6; TRBD1 matches 7 bases. Germline CDR1 is SGHKS and CDR2 is YYEKEE (reference sequence). The CDR3 covers 16 residues. The V segment lost 3 bases and the J segment 0 bases; nucleotides outside the gene matches: 3. CDR3 nucleotides: TGTGCCAGCAGCTACAGGGGCGTCTCTGGGGCCAACGTCCTGACTTTC. This gives the protein CASSYRGVSGANVLTF.

The chain joins TRBV2 to TRBJ2-5; the D gene is possibly TRBD1 (6 bases). The J call may not be correct, given that the DNA end is closer to TRBJ2-7. Germline V CDR1 and CDR2: SNHLY, FYNNEI. The CDR3 is made up of 14 amino acids. CDR3 DNA: TGTGCCAGCAGTGGAGGCAGGGGCGCCTACGAGCAGTACTTC. Amino acid sequence: CASSGGRGAYEQYF.

A note on this clone: The same CDR3 can be traced to other DNA sequences in this sample. The genes are TRBV7-9 and TRBJ2-3, with 11 bases that match TRBD2. The CDR3 spans 16 residues. Germline V gene data show CDR1 as SEHNR and CDR2 as FQNEAQ (reference sequence). Unmatched junction bases numbered 0, after V lost 1 base and J lost 0 bases. CDR3 region: CASSLGLAGSTDTQYF. DNA of the CDR3: TGTGCCAGCAGCTTAGGACTAGCGGGAAGCACAGATACGCAGTATTTT.

The chain employs TRBV6-5 and TRBJ1-1, with D possibly matching TRBD1 (6 bases). Germline CDR1 is MNHEY and CDR2 is SVGAGI. The CDR3 runs to 14 residues. V was trimmed by 6 bases and J by 4 bases, leaving 15 bases between them. CDR3 in amino acids: CASRKQGAGTEAFF. CDR3 DNA: TGTGCCAGCAGAAAACAGGGCGCGGGCACTGAAGCTTTCTTT.

The chain carries TRBV9 and TRBJ2-2; possibly TRBD2 for D (6 bases). Germline CDR1 and CDR2: SGDLS and YYNGEE. V shed 0 bases and J shed 5 bases, with 11 bases lying between them. The CDR3 is 15 residues long. CDR3 sequence: CASSVGGKETGELFF. As DNA, the CDR3 is TGTGCCAGCAGCGTAGGCGGGAAGGAGACCGGGGAGCTGTTTTTT.

The gene calls are TRBV9 and TRBJ1-3; perhaps TRBD1 as D (5 bases). This CDR3 spans 15 amino acids. Trimming left V 0 bases short and J 2 bases short, with 9 bases between. CDR1 is SGDLS and CDR2 is YYNGEE in the germline V gene. CDR3 in DNA: TGTGCCAGCAGCGTAGATCGGGGGGCTGGAAACACCATATATTTT. It specifies CASSVDRGAGNTIYF.

The chain couples TRBV6-5 to TRBJ1-5; D uncertain. The CDR3 spans 13 residues. The germline V gene encodes CDR1 MNHEY and CDR2 SVGAGI. Trimming shortened V by 2 bases and J by 5 bases, and 7 bases separated the two germline ends. CDR3 sequence: CASSYVADQPQHF. The CDR3 DNA sequence: TGTGCCAGCAGTTACGTGGCCGATCAGCCCCAGCATTTT.

V usage is TRBV30 and J usage is TRBJ2-7, with 9 bases lining up with TRBD1. With 4 bases clipped from V and 2 bases from J, the junction kept 3 bases outside the gene matches. This CDR3 contains 13 residues. Germline lookup yields CDR1 GTSNPN and CDR2 SVGIG (reference sequence). The CDR3 region has the DNA TGTGCCTGGATTCGGACAGGGGCCTACGAGCAGTACTTC. Amino acids: CAWIRTGAYEQYF.